This T cell receptor beta chain is drawn from a study of T cell changes during pregnancy in multiple sclerosis. Libraries were prepared by immunoSEQ multiplex PCR; TCRdb keeps only in-frame clonotypes and omits some of them. In the table there are tens of thousands of clones, about nine tenths of which are singletons. The sample was peripheral blood, taken in the third trimester of pregnancy. The TCR originated in a female donor in good health, enrolled as a control in a pregnancy study.

DNA of the CDR3: TGTGCCAGCAGTTACGGGCGGGGCTCTGGAAACACCATATATTTT. It is translated as CASSYGRGSGNTIYF. The V and J genes are TRBV6-6 and TRBJ1-3, with D unclear. Germline V gives CDR1 MNHNY, CDR2 SVGAGI (reference sequence). This CDR3 comprises 15 residues. V was pared by 2 bases and J by 0 bases, with 8 bases between.